Included here is one TCR beta chain sequence, with context. Other DNA sequences in this specimen translate into the identical CDR3. The CDR3 has 14 amino acids. V was pared by 4 bases and J by 2 bases, with 6 bases of the junction left unmatched. CDR1 and CDR2 from the germline V gene are SGHRS and YFSETQ. Clones were read by immunoSEQ multiplex PCR, and TCRdb kept only the in-frame ones, dropping some. There are some 120,000 clones in the sample; about 77% occur only once, and roughly 25% lies in the top ten. The sample originates from a study of blood T cell repertoires in COVID-19. The TCR originated in a human donor in a cohort sampled during active COVID-19. Sequenced material: peripheral blood. The chain recombines TRBV5-1 with TRBJ2-7; 7 bases are a match to TRBD1. The CDR3 bases are TGCGCCAGCAGCCCCCGACAGGGCGCCTACGAGCAGTACTTC. This translates into CASSPRQGAYEQYF.